This T cell receptor (beta chain) was identified during a study of blood T cell repertoires in COVID-19. Under the authors' procedure: Reference gene primer amplification yielded estimated nucleated cell counts. Clones were read by immunoSEQ multiplex PCR, and TCRdb kept only the in-frame ones, dropping some. D and trimming come from the DNA, and the V and J calls and clone size come from that table. The sample has 250,000 to 350,000 clones; approximately 89% are singletons. This receptor was taken from a woman aged 60-70 years with acute or convalescent COVID-19. Source material: peripheral blood.

The CDR3 DNA reads TGCGCCAGCAGCTTGACTGAGGACAGGGGGCGGTTCAAATGGAAAAAACTGTTTTTT. This codes for CASSLTEDRGRFKWKKLFF. The J gene is TRBJ1-4, the V gene TRBV5-1; 11 nucleotides align to TRBD1. V was pared by 1 base and J by 9 bases, with 17 bases of the junction left unmatched. Germline loops: CDR1 SGHRS, CDR2 YFSETQ. CDR3 length: 19 amino acids. The complete variable domain, with remaining parts taken from reference TRBV5-1 and TRBJ1-4, reads KAGVTQTPRYLIKTRGQQVTLSCSPISGHRSVSWYQQTPGQGLQFLFEYFSETQRNKGNFPGRFSGRQFSNSRSEMNVSTLELGDSALYLCASSLTEDRGRFKWKKLFFGSGTQLSVL.